This paragraph covers one T cell receptor (beta chain) sequence. These data belong to a study of blood T cell repertoires in COVID-19. Looking at the study overall: PBMCs, B-cell-depleted T cells, or T cells were the source of the cDNA or gDNA that made up the material.

Trimming took off 1 base at V and 0 bases at J, with 7 bases between the two ends. Per germline, CDR1 SGHNT and CDR2 YYREEE (reference sequence). This CDR3 has 15 residues. Profiling relied on immunoSEQ multiplex PCR, and the TCRdb table lists in-frame clones only, not all of them. The sample yields about 190,000 clones, around 80% seen once. The chain is built from TRBV5-4 and TRBJ2-2; D call uncertain. Sequencing was performed on peripheral blood. The sequence was collected from a man aged 25 to 40 with active or convalescent COVID-19. CDR3 DNA sequence: TGTGCCAGCAGCTTGACGGGTTCGAACACCGGGGAGCTGTTTTTT. Encoded protein: CASSLTGSNTGELFF.